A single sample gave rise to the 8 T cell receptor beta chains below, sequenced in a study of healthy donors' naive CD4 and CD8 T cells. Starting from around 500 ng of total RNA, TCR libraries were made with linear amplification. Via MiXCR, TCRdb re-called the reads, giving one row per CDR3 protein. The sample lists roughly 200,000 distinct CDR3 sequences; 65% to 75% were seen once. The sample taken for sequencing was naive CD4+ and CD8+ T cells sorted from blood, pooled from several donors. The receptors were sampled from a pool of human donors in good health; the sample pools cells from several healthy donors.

The CDR3 DNA sequence: TGTGCCAGCAGTACCCTCGGGGCCAACTACGAGCAGTACTTC. Its translation: CASSTLGANYEQYF. The rearrangement joins TRBV27 to TRBJ2-7; the D gene could be TRBD1 or TRBD2 (5 bases each). The V gene lost 5 bases and the J gene lost 3 bases, with 14 bases spanning the gap. CDR3 length equals 14 residues. Germline V gene data show CDR1 as MNHEY and CDR2 as SMNVEV (reference sequence).

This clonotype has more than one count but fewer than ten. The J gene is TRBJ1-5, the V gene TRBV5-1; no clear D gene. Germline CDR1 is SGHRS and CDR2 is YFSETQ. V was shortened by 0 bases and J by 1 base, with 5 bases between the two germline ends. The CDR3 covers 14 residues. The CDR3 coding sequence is TGCGCCAGCAGCTTGGGTGAGAGCAATCAGCCCCAGCATTTT. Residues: CASSLGESNQPQHF.

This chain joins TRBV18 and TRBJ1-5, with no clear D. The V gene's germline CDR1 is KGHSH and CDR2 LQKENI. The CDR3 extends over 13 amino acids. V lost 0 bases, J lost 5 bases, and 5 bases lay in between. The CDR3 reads CASSPPGDQPQHF. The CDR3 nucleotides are TGTGCCAGCTCACCACCCGGGGATCAGCCCCAGCATTTT.

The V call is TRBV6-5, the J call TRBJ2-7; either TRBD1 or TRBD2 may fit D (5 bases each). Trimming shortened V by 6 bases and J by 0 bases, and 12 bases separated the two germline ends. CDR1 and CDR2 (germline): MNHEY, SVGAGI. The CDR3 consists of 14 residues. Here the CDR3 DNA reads TGTGCCAGCAGCCTCCGGGACCACTCCTACGAGCAGTACTTC. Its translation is CASSLRDHSYEQYF.

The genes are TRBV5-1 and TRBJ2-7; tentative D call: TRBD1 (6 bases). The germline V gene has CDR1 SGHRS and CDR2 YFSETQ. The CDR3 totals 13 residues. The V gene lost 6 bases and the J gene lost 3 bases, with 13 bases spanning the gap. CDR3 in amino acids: CASNTGSGYEQYF. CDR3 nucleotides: TGCGCCAGCAACACAGGGTCCGGCTACGAGCAGTACTTC. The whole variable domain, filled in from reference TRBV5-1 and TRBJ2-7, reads KAGVTQTPRYLIKTRGQQVTLSCSPISGHRSVSWYQQTPGQGLQFLFEYFSETQRNKGNFPGRFSGRQFSNSRSEMNVSTLELGDSALYLCASNTGSGYEQYFGPGTRLTVT.

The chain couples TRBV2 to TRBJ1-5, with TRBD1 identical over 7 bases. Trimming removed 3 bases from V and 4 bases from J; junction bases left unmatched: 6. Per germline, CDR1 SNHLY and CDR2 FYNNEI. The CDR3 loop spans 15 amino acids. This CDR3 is CASSDTGTANQPQHF. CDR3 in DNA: TGTGCCAGCAGTGACACCGGGACAGCTAATCAGCCCCAGCATTTT.

This chain's CDR3 is CASSLLGDRRELFF. The CDR3 DNA sequence: TGTGCCAGCAGCCTTTTGGGGGATCGGAGGGAGCTGTTTTTT. This chain connects TRBV4-2 to TRBJ2-2, with D perhaps given as TRBD1 or TRBD2 (5 bases each). This CDR3 comprises 14 residues. V shed 4 bases and J shed 9 bases, with 15 bases lying between them. The germline V gene has CDR1 LGHNA and CDR2 YNFKEQ.

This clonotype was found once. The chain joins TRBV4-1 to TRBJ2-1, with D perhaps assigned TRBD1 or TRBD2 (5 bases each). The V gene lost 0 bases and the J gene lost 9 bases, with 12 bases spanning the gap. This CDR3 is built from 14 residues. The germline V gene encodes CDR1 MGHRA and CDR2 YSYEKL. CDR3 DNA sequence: TGCGCCAGCAGCCAAGAAACCAGGGCGGGTGAGCAGTTCTTC. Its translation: CASSQETRAGEQFF.